The present T cell receptor (beta chain) was sequenced within a study of vaccination effects on CD4 cells after COVID-19. Notes on the study in general: Whether induced by infection or by vaccine, clones showed marked clonal contraction late after vaccination.

With regard to this clone: The antigen remains undetermined.

After expansion with viral peptide pools in the ViraFEST assay, antigen-specific CD4+ T cells were sequenced. Scientists isolated CD4+ T cells after a roughly 10-day culture period ended. Convalescent patients had PCR-confirmed SARS-CoV-2 infection between March and December 2020. Around 2.2 million PBMC per well received approximately 11 IU/ml IL-2 and 9 to 10 ug/ml peptides in culture. At days 3 and 7, half of the medium was exchanged for IL-2 medium. Repertoires were generated with immunoSEQ multiplex PCR, while TCRdb's copy carries only in-frame clones and drops some. The sample records about 45,000 clones, approximately 77% being singletons. Germline CDR1 and CDR2: LGHNA and YSLEER. Trimming left V 4 bases short and J 5 bases short, with 10 bases between. The CDR3 totals 13 residues.

The sequence was obtained from a human donor who had a prior SARS-CoV-2 infection. The chain carries TRBV4-3 and TRBJ2-3, with D uncertain. The material was CD4+ T cells from PBMCs cultured with a peptide pool, obtained before COVID-19 vaccination. CDR3 in amino acids: CASSPLGGDTQYF. CDR3 coding DNA: TGCGCCAGCAGCCCCCTTGGTGGAGATACGCAGTATTTT.